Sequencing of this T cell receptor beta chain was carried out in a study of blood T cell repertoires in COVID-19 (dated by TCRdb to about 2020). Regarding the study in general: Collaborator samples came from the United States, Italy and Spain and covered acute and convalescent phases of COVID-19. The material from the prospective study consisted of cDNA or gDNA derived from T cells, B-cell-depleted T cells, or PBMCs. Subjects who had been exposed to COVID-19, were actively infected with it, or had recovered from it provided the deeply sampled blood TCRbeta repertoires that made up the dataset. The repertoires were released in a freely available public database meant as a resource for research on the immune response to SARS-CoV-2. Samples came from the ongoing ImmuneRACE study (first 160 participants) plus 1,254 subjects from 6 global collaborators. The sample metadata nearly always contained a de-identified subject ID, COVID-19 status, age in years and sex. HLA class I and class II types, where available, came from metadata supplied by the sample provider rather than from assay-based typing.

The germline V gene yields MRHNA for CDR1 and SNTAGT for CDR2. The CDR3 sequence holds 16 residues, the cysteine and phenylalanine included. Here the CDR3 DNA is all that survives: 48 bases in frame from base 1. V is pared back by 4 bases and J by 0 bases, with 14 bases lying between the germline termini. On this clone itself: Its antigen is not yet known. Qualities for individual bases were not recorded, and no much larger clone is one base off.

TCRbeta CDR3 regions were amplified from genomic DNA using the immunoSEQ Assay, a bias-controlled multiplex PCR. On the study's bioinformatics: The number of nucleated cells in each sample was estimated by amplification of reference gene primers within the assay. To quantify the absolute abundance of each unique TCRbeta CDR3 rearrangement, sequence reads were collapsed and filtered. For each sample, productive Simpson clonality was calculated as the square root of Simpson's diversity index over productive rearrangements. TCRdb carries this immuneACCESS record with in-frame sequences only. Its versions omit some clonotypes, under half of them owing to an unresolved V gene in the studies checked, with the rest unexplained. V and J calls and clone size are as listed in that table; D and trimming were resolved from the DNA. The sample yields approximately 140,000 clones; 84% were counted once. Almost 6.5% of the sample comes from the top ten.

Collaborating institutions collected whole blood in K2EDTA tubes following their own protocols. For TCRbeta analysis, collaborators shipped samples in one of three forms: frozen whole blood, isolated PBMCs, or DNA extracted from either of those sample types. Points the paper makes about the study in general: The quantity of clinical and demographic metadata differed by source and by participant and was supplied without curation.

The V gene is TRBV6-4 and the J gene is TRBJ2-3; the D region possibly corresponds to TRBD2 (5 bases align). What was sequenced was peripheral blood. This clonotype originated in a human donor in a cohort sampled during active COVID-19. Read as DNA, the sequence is TGTGCCAGCAGTGCAACAACGGGATCTAGCACAGATACGCAGTATTTT. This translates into CASSATTGSSTDTQYF.